Below, 21 T cell receptor beta chains from the same sample are listed, as sequenced in a study of T cells in Graves' hyperthyroidism and ophthalmopathy. The investigators amplified TCR beta CDR3 regions from RNA transcripts. The HTBI primer set drove a first-round RT-PCR of the TCR CDR3. A single record per CDR3 protein comes from TCRdb applying MiXCR to the multiplex PCR reads. Among hundreds of thousands of distinct CDR3 sequences, about a fifth were seen once, and the ten largest hold around a third. Sequencing used blood. The receptors were sampled from a man aged 25 to 40 with Graves' ophthalmopathy.

There are many counts of this clonotype. The chain is built from TRBV11-1 and TRBJ2-1; D gene ambiguous. V was pared by 1 base and J by 6 bases, with 10 bases between. CDR1 is SGHAT and CDR2 is FQDESV in the germline V gene (reference sequence). The CDR3 loop spans 14 amino acids. The chain's CDR3 is CASSLVGLINEQFF. The CDR3, as DNA: TGTGCCAGCAGCTTAGTAGGTCTGATCAATGAGCAGTTCTTC.

This clonotype was picked up many times. The chain recombines TRBV2 with TRBJ2-3, with a weak D call TRBD2 (5 bases). V dropped 8 bases and J dropped 2 bases, with 8 bases sitting between them. CDR3 length: 12 residues. Germline lookup yields CDR1 SNHLY and CDR2 FYNNEI. As DNA, the CDR3 is TGTGCCAGCGGACGGGACACAGATACGCAGTATTTT. This gives the protein CASGRDTDTQYF.

This clonotype was recorded many times. The chain has TRBV13 and TRBJ2-7; no clear D. V lost 5 bases to trimming and J lost 3 bases, with 17 bases between them. CDR1 and CDR2 (germline): PRHDT, FYEKMQ (reference sequence). The CDR3 has 15 residues. CDR3 protein: CASSADPSVLYEQYF. Written as DNA, the CDR3 is TGTGCCAGCAGCGCCGACCCCTCCGTCCTCTACGAGCAGTACTTC.

This clonotype was counted many times. The chain links TRBV10-3 to TRBJ2-7; 11 nucleotides match TRBD2. CDR1 is ENHRY and CDR2 is SYGVKD in the germline V gene. The CDR3 totals 15 residues. With V trimmed by 3 bases and J by 3 bases, 4 bases remained unmatched. DNA of the CDR3: TGTGCCATCAGTGAAGAAGGGACTAGCGGCTACGAGCAGTACTTC. Encoded protein: CAISEEGTSGYEQYF.

In its sample, this clonotype was seen many times. The chain recombines TRBV3-1 with TRBJ1-1; possible D gene TRBD1, 6 bases. The V end lost 3 bases, the J end lost 7 bases, and 15 bases lay between the germline ends. From germline, CDR1 is LGHDT and CDR2 YNNKEL (reference sequence). This CDR3 comprises 14 residues. CDR3 nucleotides: TGTGCCAGCAGCCAGGCGGGGGGAGGGGGTGAAGCTTTCTTT. It yields the protein CASSQAGGGGEAFF.

Here the CDR3 reads CSARDTTERAEQFF. CDR3 sequence (DNA): TGCAGTGCTAGAGATACGACCGAACGCGCTGAGCAGTTCTTC. V usage is TRBV20-1 and J usage is TRBJ2-1, with unresolved D. The CDR3 covers 14 residues. Germline CDR1 DFQATT, CDR2 SNEGSKA (reference sequence). V was shortened by 0 bases and J by 9 bases, with 15 bases between the two germline ends.

This clonotype was recorded only once. The chain couples TRBV7-2 to TRBJ1-2; unclear D gene. In germline, CDR1 is SGHTA, CDR2 FQGNSA. The CDR3 extends over 16 amino acids. The ends were cut back, 2 bases at V and 3 bases at J, with 16 bases in the middle. CDR3 residues: CASSLTSVYWDYGYTF. The CDR3 nucleotides are TGTGCCAGCAGCTTAACGTCAGTGTACTGGGACTATGGCTACACCTTC.

The V call is TRBV4-2, the J call TRBJ1-1; TRBD1 matches 7 bases. This CDR3 has 16 residues. The J segment lost 0 bases and the V segment lost 1 base, leaving 5 bases of the junction unmatched. Germline CDR1 is LGHNA and CDR2 is YNFKEQ. For the CDR3, the DNA is TGTGCCAGCAGCCAAGTAGTGGGGACAGTGAACACTGAAGCTTTCTTT. Its protein product is CASSQVVGTVNTEAFF.

The chain has TRBV6-1 and TRBJ1-4; 9 positions match TRBD1. The germline V gene has CDR1 MNHNS and CDR2 SASEGT. This CDR3 is 14 amino acids long. V trimming: 5 bases; J trimming: 12 bases; junction bases outside the gene matches: 10. Here the CDR3 reads CASSHSGTGMELFF. For the CDR3, the DNA is TGTGCCAGCAGTCACTCCGGGACAGGGATGGAACTGTTTTTT.

Details on this clonotype: At one of its ends the junction is not consistent with the germline gene, which may arise from a read error. The chain employs TRBV27 and TRBJ1-1; D is ambiguous. The CDR3 consists of 16 residues. Germline loops: CDR1 MNHEY, CDR2 SMNVEV (reference sequence). This CDR3 is CASSRGREMAGTEDFF. CDR3 nucleotides: TGTGCCAGCAGCCGGGGTAGGGAGATGGCTGGCACTGAAGATTTCTTT.

This clonotype was observed at least ten times. The chain is built from TRBV4-1 and TRBJ1-2; D unresolved. CDR1 MGHRA and CDR2 YSYEKL come from the germline V gene. The CDR3 spans 15 residues. Trimming pared 0 bases from V and 2 bases from J, leaving 10 bases between. CDR3 DNA sequence: TGCGCCAGCAGCCAAGATACTGCGGGGAACTATGGCTACACCTTC. It translates to CASSQDTAGNYGYTF.

This clonotype was seen ten or more times. The chain joins TRBV28 to TRBJ2-5; D is possibly TRBD1 (6 bases). This CDR3 spans 16 amino acids. The germline CDR1 and CDR2 sequences are MDHEN and SYDVKM. With 6 bases removed from V and 2 bases from J, the gap between germline ends came to 19 bases. The CDR3 protein is CASSPSRRGRQETQYF. As DNA, the CDR3 is TGTGCCAGCAGCCCCTCCCGCAGGGGACGACAAGAGACCCAGTACTTC.

The table lists this clonotype with many counts. The V call is TRBV30, the J call TRBJ2-7; D might be TRBD2 (6 bases). Germline CDR1 GTSNPN, CDR2 SVGIG (reference sequence). V gave up 4 bases and J gave up 0 bases, with 13 bases separating them. CDR3 length: 14 amino acids. The CDR3 sequence: CAWTQRGTSYEQYF. In nucleotides, the CDR3 is TGTGCCTGGACCCAACGCGGGACCTCCTACGAGCAGTACTTC.

The V call is TRBV28, the J call TRBJ1-3; D is unresolved. Germline V CDR1 and CDR2: MDHEN, SYDVKM. The CDR3 has 14 amino acids. Deletions cut 3 bases from V and 0 bases from J, with 6 bases between. CDR3 residues: CASSFPGSGNTIYF. The CDR3 DNA follows: TGTGCCAGCAGTTTTCCAGGCTCTGGAAACACCATATATTTT.

The rearrangement links TRBV25-1 to TRBJ2-7, with D perhaps TRBD1 or TRBD2 (5 bases each). V was trimmed by 4 bases and J by 9 bases, leaving 13 bases between them. The germline CDR1 and CDR2 sequences are MGHDK and SYGVNS. The CDR3 covers 12 residues. As DNA, the CDR3 is TGTGCCAGCAGTGTAGGGGAGTTCGGGCAGTACTTC. Translation gives CASSVGEFGQYF.

The table lists this clonotype with a few counts. The V and J genes are TRBV7-6 and TRBJ1-5; the D is unclear. Germline V gives CDR1 SGHVS, CDR2 FNYEAQ. The CDR3 consists of 14 residues. With 2 bases removed from V and 3 bases from J, the gap between germline ends came to 8 bases. In nucleotides, the CDR3 is TGTGCCAGCAGCTTATTCGGAAACAATCAGCCCCAGCATTTT. Amino acid sequence: CASSLFGNNQPQHF.

This clonotype has a handful of counts. In DNA form, the CDR3 reads TGTGCCAGCAGCTCAGCGGGTGGGACAGATGAAGCTTTCTTT. Translated: CASSSAGGTDEAFF. The rearrangement uses TRBV7-9 and TRBJ1-1, with 7 positions matching TRBD1. The CDR3 totals 14 residues. J gave up 7 bases and V 4 bases, and 9 bases lay outside the gene matches. Germline CDR1 reads SEHNR; CDR2 reads FQNEAQ (reference sequence).

This clonotype has only a few counts. The chain uses TRBV5-1 and TRBJ2-4; D gene ambiguous. The CDR3 has 14 amino acids. Trimming removed 5 bases from V and 8 bases from J, with 17 bases in between. Germline loops: CDR1 SGHRS, CDR2 YFSETQ. Here the CDR3 reads CASRFRTAVDIQYF. The CDR3 region has the DNA TGCGCCAGCAGATTTAGGACGGCGGTGGACATTCAGTACTTC.

This clonotype was picked up a small number of times. V usage is TRBV5-1 and J usage is TRBJ2-1, with a weak D call TRBD1 (6 bases). Trimming shortened V by 2 bases and J by 6 bases, and 15 bases separated the two germline ends. The CDR3 extends over 15 amino acids. CDR1 and CDR2 (germline): SGHRS, YFSETQ. The CDR3 DNA follows: TGCGCCAGCAGCTTACGGGACAACACCCGCAATGAGCAGTTCTTC. This encodes CASSLRDNTRNEQFF.

Notes on this clonotype: A read error may produce the germline difference seen at one junction end. The chain has TRBV27 and TRBJ1-4; D is unresolved. This CDR3 is 16 amino acids long. CDR1 is MNHEY and CDR2 is SMNVEV in the germline V gene (reference sequence). The CDR3 bases are TGTGCCAGCGGTTTACTCCCCCTGACGGGTAATGAAAAACTGTTTTTT. Translated, it gives CASGLLPLTGNEKLFF.

This clonotype was found a few times. The chain joins TRBV7-9 to TRBJ2-3; no reliable D call. CDR1 is SEHNR, CDR2 FQNEAQ, per germline (reference sequence). This CDR3 has 12 residues. Trimming stripped 3 bases from V and 2 bases from J, with 3 bases between. The CDR3, as DNA: TGTGCCAGCAGCTTCGCCACAGATACGCAGTATTTT. Residues: CASSFATDTQYF.